These 9 T cell receptor beta chains share one sample of origin, sequenced in a study of shared clonotypes between healthy human individuals (dated by TCRdb to about 2020). Library preparation employed the immunoSEQ multiplex PCR assay. TCRdb mirrors the immuneACCESS table, restricted to in-frame sequences. Some clones are absent from its copies; in checked studies, under half trace to an unresolved V gene, and the reason for the others is unknown. Across this sample there are about 490,000 clones, with roughly 85% seen only once. The ten most abundant clones make up 10% to 15% of the sample. Sequenced: PBMCs. The receptors were gathered from a woman aged 40 to 50 in good health. Some clones in this sample may be carry-over from other donors' samples.

The chain combines TRBV19 with TRBJ1-3; possible D gene TRBD1, 6 bases. CDR3 length: 14 residues. Germline V CDR1 and CDR2: LNHDA, SQIVND (reference sequence). V lost 9 bases to trimming and J lost 0 bases, with 12 bases between them. The CDR3 here is CASTDRYSGNTIYF. The CDR3 nucleotides are TGTGCCAGCACGGACAGATACTCTGGAAACACCATATATTTT.

This clone was observed a single time. The chain is built from TRBV27 and TRBJ1-5; no firm D call. Germline V gene lookup returns CDR1 MNHEY and CDR2 SMNVEV (reference sequence). There are 13 residues in the CDR3. V was shortened by 0 bases and J by 7 bases, with 7 bases between the two germline ends. CDR3 in amino acids: CASSLSVQQPQHF. The CDR3 region has the DNA TGTGCCAGCAGTTTATCAGTACAACAGCCCCAGCATTTT.

The chain joins TRBV19 to TRBJ1-2, with D perhaps matching TRBD1 (5 bases). CDR1 is LNHDA and CDR2 is SQIVND in the germline V gene (reference sequence). CDR3 length: 16 amino acids. Trimming pared 5 bases from V and 4 bases from J, leaving 20 bases between. Written as DNA, the CDR3 is TGTGCCAGTAGTCCCCCCAGCGGGGCCTCCTTCTATGGCTACACCTTC. Translating gives CASSPPSGASFYGYTF.

The chain joins TRBV15 to TRBJ1-2, with D perhaps matching TRBD1 (5 bases). V lost 1 base, J lost 4 bases, and 7 bases lay in between. CDR3 size: 13 residues. CDR1 is LNHNV, CDR2 YYDKDF, per germline (reference sequence). CDR3 DNA sequence: TGTGCCACCAGCAGAGGGGGACTCTATGGCTACACCTTC. This encodes CATSRGGLYGYTF. Looking up the rest from reference TRBV15 and TRBJ1-2 gives the full variable domain: DAMVIQNPRYQVTQFGKPVTLSCSQTLNHNVMYWYQQKSSQAPKLLFHYYDKDFNNEADTPDNFQSRRPNTSFCFLDIRSPGLGDTAMYLCATSRGGLYGYTFGSGTRLTVV.

The chain is built from TRBV5-5 and TRBJ2-6; D remains ambiguous. Looked up from germline, CDR1 is SGHKS and CDR2 is YYEKEE (reference sequence). The V gene lost 6 bases and the J gene lost 0 bases, with 10 bases spanning the gap. This CDR3 contains 15 residues. The CDR3 bases are TGTGCCAGCACCCACGGCACCTCTGGGGCCAACGTCCTGACTTTC. Amino acid sequence: CASTHGTSGANVLTF.

Only a few counts were recorded for this clone. The gene calls are TRBV19 and TRBJ1-5, with D maybe TRBD1 (6 bases). Germline values: CDR1 LNHDA, CDR2 SQIVND (reference sequence). The CDR3 is made up of 13 amino acids. The V end was cut by 6 bases, the J end by 4 bases, with 10 bases between. This chain's CDR3 is CASRTGLNQPQHF. The CDR3 region has the DNA TGTGCCAGTAGGACAGGACTAAATCAGCCCCAGCATTTT.

The chain is built from TRBV30 and TRBJ1-6; no definite D call. With 0 bases removed from V and 7 bases from J, the gap between germline ends came to 7 bases. Germline CDR1 reads GTSNPN; CDR2 reads SVGIG (reference sequence). This CDR3 region has 13 residues. As DNA, the CDR3 is TGTGCCTGGAGTGTAATTGACAATTCACCCCTCCACTTT. It specifies CAWSVIDNSPLHF.

The V gene is TRBV6-5, the J gene TRBJ2-3; 8 bases agree with TRBD2. CDR1 is MNHEY and CDR2 is SVGAGI in the germline V gene. With 4 bases clipped from V and 5 bases from J, the junction kept 8 bases outside the gene matches. The CDR3 contains 15 residues. The CDR3 reads CASSSAAGVGDTQYF. For the CDR3, the DNA is TGTGCCAGCAGTTCCGCAGCGGGGGTGGGAGATACGCAGTATTTT.

The chain links TRBV2 to TRBJ2-1; the match to TRBD2 covers 9 bases. The CDR3 consists of 14 residues. The germline gives CDR1 SNHLY, CDR2 FYNNEI. Losses at the gene ends were 7 bases for V and 6 bases for J; bases not matched to a gene: 7. CDR3 nucleotide sequence: TGTGCCAGCAAGACCGGGACTAGCTCCAATGAGCAGTTCTTC. It yields the protein CASKTGTSSNEQFF.